This TCR beta chain is from a study of T-cell memory formation after mild COVID-19. The sample holds a few counts of this clonotype. The CDR3 is 14 residues long. Germline CDR1 is SGHAT and CDR2 is FQDESV (reference sequence). The V segment lost 8 bases and the J segment 2 bases; nucleotides outside the gene matches: 7. TCRdb analysed the 5' RACE reads with MiXCR anew, one entry per CDR3 protein. The sample yields approximately 300,000 distinct CDR3 sequences, more than 15% seen once. This sequence was found in a man aged 18 to 35 who had mild COVID-19 (a few samples of this study predate the infection). Cell type and time point are not known. This sequence joins TRBV11-1 and TRBJ2-7; 9 nucleotides align to TRBD1. Source material: PBMCs or a T cell subset sorted from them (not recorded which). CDR3 sequence reads: CASCDRGNPYEQYF. DNA of the CDR3: TGTGCCAGCTGTGACAGGGGGAACCCCTACGAGCAGTACTTC.